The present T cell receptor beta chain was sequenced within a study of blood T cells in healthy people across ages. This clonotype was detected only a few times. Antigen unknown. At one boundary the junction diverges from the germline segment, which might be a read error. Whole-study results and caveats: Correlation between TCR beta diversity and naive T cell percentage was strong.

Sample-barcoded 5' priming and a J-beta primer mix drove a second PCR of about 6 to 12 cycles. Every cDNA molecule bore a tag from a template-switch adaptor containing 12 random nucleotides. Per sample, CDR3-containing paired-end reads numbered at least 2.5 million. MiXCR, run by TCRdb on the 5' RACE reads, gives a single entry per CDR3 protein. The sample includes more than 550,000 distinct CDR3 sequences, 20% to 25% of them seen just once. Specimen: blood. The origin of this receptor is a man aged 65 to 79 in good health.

CDR3 nucleotides: TGTGCCAGCAGAGAACCAGATGGCTACGCCTTC. Amino acids: CASREPDGYAF. The chain couples TRBV6-5 to TRBJ1-2; D uncertain. There are 11 residues in the CDR3. CDR1 and CDR2 (germline): MNHEY, SVGAGI.